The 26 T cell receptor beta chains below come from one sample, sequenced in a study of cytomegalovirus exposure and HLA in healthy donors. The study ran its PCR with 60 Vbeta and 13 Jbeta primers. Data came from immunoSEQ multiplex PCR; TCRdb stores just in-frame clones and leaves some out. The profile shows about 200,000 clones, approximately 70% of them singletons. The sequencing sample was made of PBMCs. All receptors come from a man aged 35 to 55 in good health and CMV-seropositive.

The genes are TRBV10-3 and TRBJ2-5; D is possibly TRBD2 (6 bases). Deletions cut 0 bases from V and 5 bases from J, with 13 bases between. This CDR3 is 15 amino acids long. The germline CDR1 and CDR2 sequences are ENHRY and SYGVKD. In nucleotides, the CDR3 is TGTGCCATCAGTGAGTCGGCGGGGCGGGGTGAGACCCAGTACTTC. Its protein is CAISESAGRGETQYF.

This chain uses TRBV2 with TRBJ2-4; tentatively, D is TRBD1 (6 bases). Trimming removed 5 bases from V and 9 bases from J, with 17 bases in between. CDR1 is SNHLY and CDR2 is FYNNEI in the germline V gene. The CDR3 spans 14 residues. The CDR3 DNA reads TGTGCCAGCAGTTTTGAGGGGGTGACAGGCATTCAGTACTTC. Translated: CASSFEGVTGIQYF.

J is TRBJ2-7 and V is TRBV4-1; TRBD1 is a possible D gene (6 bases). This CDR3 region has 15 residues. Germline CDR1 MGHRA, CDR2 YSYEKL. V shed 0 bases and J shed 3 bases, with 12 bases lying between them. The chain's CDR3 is CASSQDHRENYEQYF. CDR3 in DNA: TGCGCCAGCAGCCAAGACCACAGGGAGAACTACGAGCAGTACTTC.

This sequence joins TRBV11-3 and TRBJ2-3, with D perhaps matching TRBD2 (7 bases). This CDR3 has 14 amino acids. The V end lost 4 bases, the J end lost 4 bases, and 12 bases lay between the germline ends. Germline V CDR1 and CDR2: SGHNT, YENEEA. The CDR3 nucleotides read TGTGCCAGCAGCTCGGCCGGGGGGCCAGATACGCAGTATTTT. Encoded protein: CASSSAGGPDTQYF.

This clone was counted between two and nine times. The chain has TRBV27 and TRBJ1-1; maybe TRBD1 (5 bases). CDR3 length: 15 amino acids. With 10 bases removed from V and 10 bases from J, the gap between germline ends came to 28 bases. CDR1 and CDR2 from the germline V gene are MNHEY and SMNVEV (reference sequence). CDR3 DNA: TGTGCCACCTCACGGGGGTCGGTGGGCTCGAGTAGAGCTTTCTTT. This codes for CATSRGSVGSSRAFF.

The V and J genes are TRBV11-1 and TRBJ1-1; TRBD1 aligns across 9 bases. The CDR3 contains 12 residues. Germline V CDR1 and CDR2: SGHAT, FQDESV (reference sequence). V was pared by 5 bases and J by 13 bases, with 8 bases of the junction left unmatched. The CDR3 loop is CASSPDRGRGFF. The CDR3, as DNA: TGTGCCAGCAGCCCGGACAGGGGACGAGGTTTCTTT. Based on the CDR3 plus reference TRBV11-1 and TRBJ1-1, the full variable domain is EAEVAQSPRYKITEKSQAVAFWCDPISGHATLYWYRQILGQGPELLVQFQDESVVDDSQLPKDRFSAERLKGVDSTLKIQPAELGDSAMYLCASSPDRGRGFFGQGTRLTVV.

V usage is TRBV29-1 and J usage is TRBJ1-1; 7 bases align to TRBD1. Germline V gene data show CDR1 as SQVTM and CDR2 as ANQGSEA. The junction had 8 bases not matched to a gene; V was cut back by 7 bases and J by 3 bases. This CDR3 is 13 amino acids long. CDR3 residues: CSDDGQGDTEAFF. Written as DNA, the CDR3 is TGCAGCGACGACGGGCAGGGGGACACTGAAGCTTTCTTT.

CDR3 sequence reads: CASAARLGGYGYTF. The DNA of the CDR3 is TGTGCCAGCGCCGCGAGGCTTGGTGGCTATGGCTACACCTTC. This sequence joins TRBV28 and TRBJ1-2; no clear D gene. V lost 8 bases and J lost 4, with 17 bases in between. Germline loops: CDR1 MDHEN, CDR2 SYDVKM. The CDR3 covers 14 residues.

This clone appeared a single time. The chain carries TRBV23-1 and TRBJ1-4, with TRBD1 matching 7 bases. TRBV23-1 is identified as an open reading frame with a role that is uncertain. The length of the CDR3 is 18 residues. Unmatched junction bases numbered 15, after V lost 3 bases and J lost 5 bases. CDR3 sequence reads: CASSHHRNSGTANEKLFF. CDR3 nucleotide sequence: TGCGCCAGCAGTCACCACCGTAACTCCGGGACAGCGAATGAAAAACTGTTTTTT.

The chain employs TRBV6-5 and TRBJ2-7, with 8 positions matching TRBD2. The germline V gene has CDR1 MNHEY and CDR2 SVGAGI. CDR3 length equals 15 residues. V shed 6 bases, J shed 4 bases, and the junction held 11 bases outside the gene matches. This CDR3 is CASSHGGLGTYEQYF. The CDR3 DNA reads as TGTGCCAGCAGCCACGGGGGACTAGGGACGTACGAGCAGTACTTC.

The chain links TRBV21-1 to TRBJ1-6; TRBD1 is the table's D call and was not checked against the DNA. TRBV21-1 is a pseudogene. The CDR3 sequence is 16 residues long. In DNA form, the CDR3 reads TGTGCCAGCAGCAAGGCCGGGACAGAAATTGGTTCACCCCTCCACTTT. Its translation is CASSKAGTEIGSPLHF.

The CDR3 reads CASRGAGYEQYF. The CDR3 region has the DNA TGTGCCAGCAGAGGGGCAGGTTACGAGCAGTACTTC. V and J are TRBV27 and TRBJ2-7; D is perhaps TRBD1 (5 bases). The germline V and J ends were trimmed by 6 bases and 4 bases, with 10 bases remaining between them. Germline CDR1 and CDR2: MNHEY and SMNVEV (reference sequence). CDR3 length: 12 residues.

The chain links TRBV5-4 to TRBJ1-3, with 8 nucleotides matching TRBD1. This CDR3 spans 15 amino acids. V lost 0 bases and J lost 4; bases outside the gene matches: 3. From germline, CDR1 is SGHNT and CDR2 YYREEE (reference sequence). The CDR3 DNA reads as TGTGCCAGCAGCTTGGACAGGGGGTTCGGAAACACCATATATTTT. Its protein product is CASSLDRGFGNTIYF.

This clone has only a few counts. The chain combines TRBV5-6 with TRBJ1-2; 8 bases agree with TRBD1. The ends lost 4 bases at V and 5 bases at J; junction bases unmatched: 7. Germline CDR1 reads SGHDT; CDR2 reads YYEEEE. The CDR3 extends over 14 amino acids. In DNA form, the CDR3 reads TGTGCCAGCAGCACCCAGGGGGCGCGGTATGGCTACACCTTC. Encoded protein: CASSTQGARYGYTF.

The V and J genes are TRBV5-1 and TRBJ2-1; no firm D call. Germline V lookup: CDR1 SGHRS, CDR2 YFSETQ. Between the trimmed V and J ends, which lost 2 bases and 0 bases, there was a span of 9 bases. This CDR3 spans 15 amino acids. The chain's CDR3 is CASSLTSSSYNEQFF. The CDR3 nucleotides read TGCGCCAGCAGCTTAACCTCGAGCTCCTACAATGAGCAGTTCTTC. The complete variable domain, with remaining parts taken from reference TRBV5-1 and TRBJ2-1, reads KAGVTQTPRYLIKTRGQQVTLSCSPISGHRSVSWYQQTPGQGLQFLFEYFSETQRNKGNFPGRFSGRQFSNSRSEMNVSTLELGDSALYLCASSLTSSSYNEQFFGPGTRLTVL.

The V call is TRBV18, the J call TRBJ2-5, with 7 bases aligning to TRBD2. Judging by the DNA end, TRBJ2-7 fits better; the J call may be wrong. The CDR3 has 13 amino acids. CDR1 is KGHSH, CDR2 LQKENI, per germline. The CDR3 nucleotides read TGTGCCAGCTCACCCCAGGGAGGGTACGAGCAGTACTTC. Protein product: CASSPQGGYEQYF.

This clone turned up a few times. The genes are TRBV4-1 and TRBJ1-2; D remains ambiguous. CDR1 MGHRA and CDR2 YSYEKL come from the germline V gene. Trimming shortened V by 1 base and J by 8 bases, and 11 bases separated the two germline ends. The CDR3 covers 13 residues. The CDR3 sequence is CASSQGSGVGYTF. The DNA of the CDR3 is TGCGCCAGCAGCCAAGGGTCCGGAGTGGGCTACACCTTC.

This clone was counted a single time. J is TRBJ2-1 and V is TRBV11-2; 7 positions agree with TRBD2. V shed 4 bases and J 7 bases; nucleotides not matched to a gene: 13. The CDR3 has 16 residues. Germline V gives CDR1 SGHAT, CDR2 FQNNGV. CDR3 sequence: CASSSIAGATGNEQFF. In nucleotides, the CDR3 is TGTGCCAGCAGCTCCATAGCGGGCGCTACGGGGAATGAGCAGTTCTTC.

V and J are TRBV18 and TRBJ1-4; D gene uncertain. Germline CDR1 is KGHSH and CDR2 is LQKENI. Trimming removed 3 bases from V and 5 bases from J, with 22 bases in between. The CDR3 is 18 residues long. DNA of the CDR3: TGTGCCAGCTCACCCGATGTGGCGCGACTCCGGGGAAATGAAAAACTGTTTTTT. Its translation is CASSPDVARLRGNEKLFF.

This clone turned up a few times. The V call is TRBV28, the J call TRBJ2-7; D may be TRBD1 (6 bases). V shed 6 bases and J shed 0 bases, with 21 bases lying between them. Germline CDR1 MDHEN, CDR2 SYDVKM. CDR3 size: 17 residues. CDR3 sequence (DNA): TGTGCCAGCAGCACCCCCCGGCTAGACAGGACCTCCTACGAGCAGTACTTC. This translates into CASSTPRLDRTSYEQYF.

The CDR3 loop is CASSPTGGSSPLHF. In DNA form, the CDR3 reads TGTGCCAGCAGCCCGACAGGGGGCTCTTCACCCCTCCACTTT. J is TRBJ1-6 and V is TRBV7-9; 10 nucleotides match TRBD1. Germline V gene lookup returns CDR1 SEHNR and CDR2 FQNEAQ (reference sequence). This CDR3 spans 14 amino acids. V trimming: 5 bases; J trimming: 9 bases; junction bases outside the gene matches: 4.

The CDR3 region has the DNA TGTGCCAGCAGCCCCGGTACGCACAATGAGCAGTTCTTC. Translated, it gives CASSPGTHNEQFF. The chain couples TRBV5-4 to TRBJ2-1; D not resolved. Per germline, CDR1 SGHNT and CDR2 YYREEE (reference sequence). V lost 4 bases, J lost 5 bases, and 10 bases lay in between. The CDR3 extends over 13 amino acids.

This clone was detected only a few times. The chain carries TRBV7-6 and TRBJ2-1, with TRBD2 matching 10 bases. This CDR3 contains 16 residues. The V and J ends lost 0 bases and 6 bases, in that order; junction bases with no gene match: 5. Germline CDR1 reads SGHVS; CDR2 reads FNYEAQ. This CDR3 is CASSLAVPSGGNEQFF. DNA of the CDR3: TGTGCCAGCAGCTTAGCGGTGCCTAGCGGGGGCAATGAGCAGTTCTTC.

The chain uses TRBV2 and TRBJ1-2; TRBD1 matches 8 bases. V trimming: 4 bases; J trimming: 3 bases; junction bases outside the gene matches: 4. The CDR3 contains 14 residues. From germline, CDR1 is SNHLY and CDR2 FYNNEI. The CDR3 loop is CASSVYRGDYGYTF. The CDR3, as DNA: TGTGCCAGCAGTGTTTACAGGGGGGACTATGGCTACACCTTC.

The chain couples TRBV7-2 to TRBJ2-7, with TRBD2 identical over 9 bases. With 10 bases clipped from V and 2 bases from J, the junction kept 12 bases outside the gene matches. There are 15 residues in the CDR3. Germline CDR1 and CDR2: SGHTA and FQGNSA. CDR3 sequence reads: CATIEGPSGTYEQYF. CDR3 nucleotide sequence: TGTGCCACCATAGAAGGCCCTAGCGGGACCTACGAGCAGTACTTC. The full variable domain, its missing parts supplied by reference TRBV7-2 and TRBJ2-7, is GAGVSQSPSNKVTEKGKDVELRCDPISGHTALYWYRQSLGQGLEFLIYFQGNSAPDKSGLPSDRFSAERTGGSVSTLTIQRTQQEDSAVYLCATIEGPSGTYEQYFGPGTRLTVT.

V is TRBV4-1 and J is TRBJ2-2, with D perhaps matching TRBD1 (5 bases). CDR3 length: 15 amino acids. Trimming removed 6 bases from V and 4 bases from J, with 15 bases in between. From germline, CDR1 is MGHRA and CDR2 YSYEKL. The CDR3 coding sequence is TGCGCCAGCAGTCCAAGTCCAGGGCCCACCGGGGAGCTGTTTTTT. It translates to CASSPSPGPTGELFF.